This TCR beta chain was obtained from a study of OX40 agonist ivuxolimab in advanced cancers. At the level of the study: The study gave patients intravenous ivuxolimab at 0.01 to 10 mg/kg every 2 weeks. One patient with hepatocellular carcinoma and two with cutaneous melanoma, three in all, had partial responses. Study results and caveats: Those patients achieving a partial response at 0.1-3.0 mg/kg showed among the lowest clonal expansion. Clonal expansion from baseline to week 6 occurred in both CD4+ and CD8+ T cells.

Sequenced by immunoSEQ multiplex PCR; TCRdb stores in-frame clones only, minus some. Of about 35,000 clones listed, roughly three quarters are singletons. This clone was counted a single time. The target antigen is unknown. The CDR3 loop spans 14 amino acids. Germline V gives CDR1 SEHNR, CDR2 FQNEAQ (reference sequence). The ends were cut back, 5 bases at V and 3 bases at J, with 11 bases in the middle. The chain combines TRBV7-9 with TRBJ1-5, with D unclear. Sequenced material: CD4+ or CD8+ T cells sorted from blood, taken in a trial of the OX40 agonist ivuxolimab. The receptor was derived from an adult with an advanced solid tumor such as melanoma, head and neck, liver or kidney cancer. In nucleotides, the CDR3 is TGTGCCAGCAGCCCCGGGGTCTTCAATCAGCCCCAGCATTTT. Translated: CASSPGVFNQPQHF.